This T cell receptor beta chain was identified in a study of shared clonotypes between healthy human individuals. Background on the study: The cohort comprised a couple of women and a few men. Their ages spanned 18 to 49 years.

Germline CDR1 reads SGHTA; CDR2 reads FQGNSA. The V end was cut by 1 base, the J end by 8 bases, with 8 bases between. The CDR3 contains 12 residues. The table came from immunoSEQ multiplex PCR; TCRdb's copy has only in-frame clones and leaves some out. Among about 2 million clones, 85% to 95% were seen once, and the ten largest hold about 0.13%. This clone was found once. The rearrangement joins TRBV7-2 to TRBJ2-5; D is possibly TRBD1 or TRBD2 (6 bases each). The source of this sequence is a man younger than 30 in good health. What was sequenced was naive CD4+ T cells sorted from blood. As to subset: CD45RA+ positively selected. This CDR3 reads CASSLGGATQYF. For the CDR3, the DNA is TGTGCCAGCAGCTTAGGGGGGGCAACCCAGTACTTC.